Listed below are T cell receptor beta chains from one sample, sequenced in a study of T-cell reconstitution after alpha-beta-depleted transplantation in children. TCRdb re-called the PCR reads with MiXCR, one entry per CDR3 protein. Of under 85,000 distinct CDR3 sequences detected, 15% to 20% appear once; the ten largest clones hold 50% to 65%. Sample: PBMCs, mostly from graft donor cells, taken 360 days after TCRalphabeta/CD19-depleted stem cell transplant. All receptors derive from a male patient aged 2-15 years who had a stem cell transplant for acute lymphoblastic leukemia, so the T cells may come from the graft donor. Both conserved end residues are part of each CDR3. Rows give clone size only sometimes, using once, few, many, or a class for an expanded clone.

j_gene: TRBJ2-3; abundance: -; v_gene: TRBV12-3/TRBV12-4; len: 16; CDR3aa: CASSFGLAGDTDTQYF
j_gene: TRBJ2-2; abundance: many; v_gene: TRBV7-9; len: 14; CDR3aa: CASSTRVSTGELFF
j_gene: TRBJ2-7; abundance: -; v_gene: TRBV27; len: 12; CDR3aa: CASSSPRGPRRF
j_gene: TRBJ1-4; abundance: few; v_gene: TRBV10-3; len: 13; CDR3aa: CAIGAGTSEKLFF
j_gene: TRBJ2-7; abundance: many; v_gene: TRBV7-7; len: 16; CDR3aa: CASSLGPRGRNAEQYF
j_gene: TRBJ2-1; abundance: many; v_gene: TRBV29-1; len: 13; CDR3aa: CSAWDRGYNEQFF
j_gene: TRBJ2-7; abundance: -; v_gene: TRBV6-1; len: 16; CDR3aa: CASSHHLAGAVHEQYF
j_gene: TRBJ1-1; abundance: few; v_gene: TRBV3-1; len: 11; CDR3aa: CASSHYTEAFF
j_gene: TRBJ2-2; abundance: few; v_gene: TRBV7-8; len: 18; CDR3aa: CASSKLAGVGYGTGELFF
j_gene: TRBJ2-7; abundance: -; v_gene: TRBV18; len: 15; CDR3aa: CASSPLRGLEYEQYF
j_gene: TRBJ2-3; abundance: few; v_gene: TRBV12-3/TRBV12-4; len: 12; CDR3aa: CASSLGYDTQYF
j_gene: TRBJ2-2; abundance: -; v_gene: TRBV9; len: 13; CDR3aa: CASSVGGPGELFF
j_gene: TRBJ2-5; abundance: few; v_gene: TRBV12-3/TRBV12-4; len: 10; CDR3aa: CASSGQGQYF
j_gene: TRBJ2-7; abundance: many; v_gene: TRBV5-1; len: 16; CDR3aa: CASSYRQGVRTGEQYF
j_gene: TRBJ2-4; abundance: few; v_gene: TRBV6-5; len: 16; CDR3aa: CASSYMDRGAKNIQYF
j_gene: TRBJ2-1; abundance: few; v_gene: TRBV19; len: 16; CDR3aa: CASSVFSRGLYNEQFF
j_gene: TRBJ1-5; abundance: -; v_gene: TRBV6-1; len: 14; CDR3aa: CASRRNRGNQPQHF
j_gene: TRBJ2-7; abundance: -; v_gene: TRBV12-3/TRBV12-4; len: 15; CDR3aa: CASILSWDREYEQYF
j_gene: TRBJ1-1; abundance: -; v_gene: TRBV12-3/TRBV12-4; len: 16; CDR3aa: CASSLRTGGGGTEAFF
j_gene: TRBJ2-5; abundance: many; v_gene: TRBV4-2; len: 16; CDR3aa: CASSQDPLAGIETQYF
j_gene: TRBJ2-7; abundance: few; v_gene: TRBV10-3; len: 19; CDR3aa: CAISGGPRLARTIPYEQYF
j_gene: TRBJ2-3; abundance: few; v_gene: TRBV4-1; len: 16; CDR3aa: CASSFYDRGLRDTQYF
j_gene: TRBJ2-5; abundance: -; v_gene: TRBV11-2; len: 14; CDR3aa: CASSLGTGQETQYF
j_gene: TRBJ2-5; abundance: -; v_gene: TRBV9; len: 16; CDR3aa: CASSVGLAGSQETQYF
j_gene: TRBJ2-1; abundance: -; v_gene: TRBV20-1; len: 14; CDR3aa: CSARESSGKNEQFF
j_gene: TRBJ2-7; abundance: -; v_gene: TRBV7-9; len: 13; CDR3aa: CASSLAIGDEQYF
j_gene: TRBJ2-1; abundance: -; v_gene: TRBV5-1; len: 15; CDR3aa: CASSLVQNSYNEQFF
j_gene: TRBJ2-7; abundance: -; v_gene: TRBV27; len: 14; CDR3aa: CASSSGTSLGEQYF
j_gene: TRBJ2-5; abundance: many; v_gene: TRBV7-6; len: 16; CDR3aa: CASSLVKLAGEETQYF
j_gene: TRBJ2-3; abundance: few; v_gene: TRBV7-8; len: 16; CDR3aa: CASKGGTSGSPDTQYF
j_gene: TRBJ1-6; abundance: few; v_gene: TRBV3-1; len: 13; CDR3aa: CASSQGGNSPLHF
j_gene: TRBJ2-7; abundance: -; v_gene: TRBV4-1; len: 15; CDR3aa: CASSDYSGRGYEQYF
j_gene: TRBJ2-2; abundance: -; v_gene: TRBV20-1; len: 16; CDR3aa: CSARDPSGRRTGELFF
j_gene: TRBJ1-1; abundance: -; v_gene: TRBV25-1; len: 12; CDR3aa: CASSGPRTEAFF
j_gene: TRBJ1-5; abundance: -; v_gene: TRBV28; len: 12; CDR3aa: CASSTPGQPQHF
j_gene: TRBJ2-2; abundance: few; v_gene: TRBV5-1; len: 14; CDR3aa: CASRVLVNTGELFF
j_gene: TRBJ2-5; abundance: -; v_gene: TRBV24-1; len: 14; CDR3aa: CATSESGRGATQYF